Listed here are 17 T cell receptor beta chains from one sample, sequenced in a study of cytomegalovirus exposure and HLA in healthy donors. A multiplex PCR was run with 60 Vbeta primers and 13 Jbeta primers. Some clones are missing from TCRdb's copy, which holds only in-frame ones; the method was immunoSEQ multiplex PCR. This table has approximately 220,000 clones, approximately 80% appearing once. The source material was PBMCs. The receptors were sampled from a boy younger than 10 in good health and CMV-seronegative.

The chain is built from TRBV11-1 and TRBJ2-5; D is undetermined. The J call may be incorrect, as the DNA end agrees better with TRBJ2-7. There are 12 residues in the CDR3. Germline V CDR1 and CDR2: SGHAT, FQDESV (reference sequence). The CDR3 spells CASSLQAYEQYF. The CDR3 DNA follows: TGTGCCAGCAGCTTACAAGCCTACGAGCAGTACTTC.

In its sample, this clone was seen once. The gene calls are TRBV6-5 and TRBJ1-5; TRBD1 matches 7 bases. The junction had 0 bases not matched to a gene; V was cut back by 6 bases and J by 4 bases. From germline, CDR1 is MNHEY and CDR2 SVGAGI. The CDR3 sequence is 12 residues long. CDR3 nucleotide sequence: TGTGCCAGCAGGGGACAGAATCAGCCCCAGCATTTT. Residues: CASRGQNQPQHF.

The V call is TRBV7-9, the J call TRBJ1-1; unclear D gene. The CDR3 is 12 residues long. Germline CDR1 reads SEHNR; CDR2 reads FQNEAQ (reference sequence). V lost 1 base and J lost 3, with 3 bases in between. The CDR3 loop reads CASSLDYTEAFF. CDR3 nucleotide sequence: TGTGCCAGCAGCTTAGACTACACTGAAGCTTTCTTT.

The chain has TRBV5-1 and TRBJ1-2; D is possibly TRBD1 (6 bases). CDR3 size: 15 residues. Looked up from germline, CDR1 is SGHRS and CDR2 is YFSETQ. The V end lost 4 bases, the J end lost 2 bases, and 15 bases lay between the germline ends. The CDR3 bases are TGCGCCAGCAGCGGAATGACAGGCCAAAACTATGGCTACACCTTC. Its protein is CASSGMTGQNYGYTF.

On this clone itself: A read error may account for a junction end that differs from germline. The chain joins TRBV7-9 to TRBJ1-6; possibly TRBD1 for D (5 bases). The CDR3 totals 16 residues. Germline V CDR1 and CDR2: SEHNR, FQNEAQ (reference sequence). The chain's CDR3 is CSSSPHGRGENSPLHF. The DNA for the CDR3 is TGTTCCAGCAGCCCCCACGGGAGAGGGGAAAATTCACCCCTCCACTTT.

The V call is TRBV4-2, the J call TRBJ2-6; D gene unclear. Germline V gene data show CDR1 as LGHNA and CDR2 as YNFKEQ. This CDR3 has 16 residues. The V and J ends lost 0 bases and 0 bases respectively, with 6 bases between them. The CDR3 region has the DNA TGTGCCAGCAGCCAAGATCTCCTCTCTGGGGCCAACGTCCTGACTTTC. Residues: CASSQDLLSGANVLTF.

The chain recombines TRBV7-8 with TRBJ2-5; the match to TRBD2 covers 9 bases. The V gene end was trimmed by 5 bases and the J gene end by 2 bases; junction bases not matched to a gene: 6. Germline V lookup: CDR1 SGHVS, CDR2 FQNEAQ. The CDR3 extends over 15 amino acids. The CDR3 is CASSPLAGGQETQYF. The CDR3 DNA follows: TGTGCCAGCAGCCCTCTGGCGGGGGGGCAAGAGACCCAGTACTTC.

This chain connects TRBV6-5 to TRBJ2-3, with D possibly being TRBD1 (5 bases). In germline, CDR1 is MNHEY, CDR2 SVGAGI. The CDR3 totals 16 residues. V was clipped by 0 bases and J by 0 bases, with 10 bases between them. The CDR3 region is CASSYSKGSSTDTQYF. The CDR3 DNA follows: TGTGCCAGCAGTTACTCGAAGGGGTCGAGCACAGATACGCAGTATTTT.

The V and J genes are TRBV7-2 and TRBJ2-3; no definite D call. This CDR3 comprises 12 residues. The V gene's germline CDR1 is SGHTA and CDR2 FQGNSA. V shed 3 bases and J shed 2 bases, with 3 bases lying between them. CDR3 DNA: TGTGCCAGCAGCTTGTACACAGATACGCAGTATTTT. This codes for CASSLYTDTQYF.

This clone was found a few times. The chain couples TRBV5-1 to TRBJ2-6; D not certain. Germline values: CDR1 SGHRS, CDR2 YFSETQ. V lost 7 bases to trimming and J lost 2 bases, with 7 bases between them. The CDR3 loop spans 13 amino acids. The CDR3 loop reads CASRVAGANVLTF. The CDR3 DNA sequence: TGCGCCAGCCGTGTAGCTGGGGCCAACGTCCTGACTTTC. Together with reference TRBV5-1 and TRBJ2-6, the CDR3 gives the full variable domain: KAGVTQTPRYLIKTRGQQVTLSCSPISGHRSVSWYQQTPGQGLQFLFEYFSETQRNKGNFPGRFSGRQFSNSRSEMNVSTLELGDSALYLCASRVAGANVLTFGAGSRLTVL.

This chain joins TRBV30 and TRBJ1-1; TRBD1 might be the D (5 bases). CDR3 size: 14 residues. Germline V gene lookup returns CDR1 GTSNPN and CDR2 SVGIG (reference sequence). V gave up 0 bases and J gave up 0 bases, with 8 bases separating them. The CDR3 region is CAWSVPGVNTEAFF. CDR3 nucleotides: TGTGCCTGGAGTGTCCCGGGGGTGAACACTGAAGCTTTCTTT.

V and J are TRBV5-6 and TRBJ2-3, with D unclear. CDR1 is SGHDT and CDR2 is YYEEEE in the germline V gene. V lost 5 bases and J 2 bases, leaving 6 bases between the germline ends. This CDR3 contains 12 residues. The CDR3: CASSVLTDTQYF. DNA for the CDR3: TGTGCCAGCAGTGTCCTCACAGATACGCAGTATTTT.

V and J are TRBV5-4 and TRBJ1-2, with 7 bases fitting TRBD1. With 3 bases clipped from V and 0 bases from J, the junction kept 11 bases outside the gene matches. The CDR3 runs 17 residues. The germline V gene encodes CDR1 SGHNT and CDR2 YYREEE (reference sequence). CDR3 sequence reads: CASSSRQGLLSNYGYTF. CDR3 nucleotides: TGTGCCAGCAGCTCCCGACAGGGCCTTCTATCTAACTATGGCTACACCTTC.

This rearrangement joins TRBV19 to TRBJ2-3; 9 positions agree with TRBD1. Germline CDR1 is LNHDA and CDR2 is SQIVND (reference sequence). Trimming at V came to 3 bases and at J to 4 bases, leaving 8 bases not matched to a gene. This CDR3 contains 16 residues. This CDR3 is CASSIHPGQGSDTQYF. DNA of the CDR3: TGTGCCAGTAGTATCCACCCGGGACAGGGATCAGATACGCAGTATTTT.

The genes are TRBV5-6 and TRBJ2-7; tentatively, D is TRBD2 (6 bases). From germline, CDR1 is SGHDT and CDR2 YYEEEE. The V end was cut by 4 bases, the J end by 2 bases, with 16 bases between. The CDR3 is 15 amino acids. This chain's CDR3 is CASSPKGGDPYEQYF. CDR3 in DNA: TGTGCCAGCAGCCCCAAGGGAGGTGATCCCTACGAGCAGTACTTC.

V and J are TRBV21-1 and TRBJ2-7; TRBD1 is the table's D call and was not checked against the DNA. TRBV21-1 is tagged as a pseudogene. The CDR3 consists of 17 residues. CDR3 nucleotides: TGTGCCAGCAGCAACCAGACACAGGACCCCGGACCCTACGAGCAGTACTTC. It codes for CASSNQTQDPGPYEQYF.

Only one count was recorded for this clone. J is TRBJ2-5 and V is TRBV27; 8 positions agree with TRBD1. The end of the DNA fits TRBJ2-7 better, so the J call may be wrong. CDR3 size: 15 residues. Germline assignment: CDR1 MNHEY and CDR2 SMNVEV (reference sequence). For the CDR3, the DNA is TGTGCCAGCAGTTTAACAGGGGGTGCTCCCTACGAGCAGTACTTC. Residues: CASSLTGGAPYEQYF.